This T cell receptor beta chain was identified during a study of T cells in Graves' hyperthyroidism and ophthalmopathy. Study results and limitations: Blood shared most expanded thyroid clonotypes above 0.001.

This clonotype was detected ten times or more. Its target is not known. At one end the junction does not follow the germline gene, possibly because of a read error. The CDR3 consists of 14 residues. The germline CDR1 and CDR2 sequences are SGHTA and FQGNSA. RNA transcripts served as the template for amplifying TCR beta CDR3 regions. Initially, a first-round RT-PCR of the TCR CDR3 employed the HTBI primer set. TCRdb independently ran MiXCR on the multiplex PCR reads; one entry per CDR3 protein. This sample has hundreds of thousands of distinct CDR3 sequences, with about 14% found just once. This sequence joins TRBV7-2 and TRBJ2-5, with a possible D match to TRBD2 (6 bases). Specimen: blood. The origin of this receptor is a woman aged 50 to 60 with Graves' ophthalmopathy. The CDR3 loop reads CASSIARGQETQYF. DNA for the CDR3: TGTGCCAGCAGCATAGCGCGGGGCCAAGAGACCCAGTACTTC.